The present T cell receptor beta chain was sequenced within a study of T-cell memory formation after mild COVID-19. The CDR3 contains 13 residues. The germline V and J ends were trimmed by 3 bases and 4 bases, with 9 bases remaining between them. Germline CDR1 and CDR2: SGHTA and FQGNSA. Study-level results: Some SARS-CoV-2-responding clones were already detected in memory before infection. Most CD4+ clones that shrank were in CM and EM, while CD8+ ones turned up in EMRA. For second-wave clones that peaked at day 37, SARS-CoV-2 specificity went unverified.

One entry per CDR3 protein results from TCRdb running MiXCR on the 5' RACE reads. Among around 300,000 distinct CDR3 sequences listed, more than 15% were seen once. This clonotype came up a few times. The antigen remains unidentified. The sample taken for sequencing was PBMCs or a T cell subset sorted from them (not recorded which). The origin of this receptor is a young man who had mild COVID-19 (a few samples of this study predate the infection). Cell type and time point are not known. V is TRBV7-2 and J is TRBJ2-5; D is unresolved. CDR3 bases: TGTGCCAGCAGCTTGGCCGCAGGAGAGACCCAGTACTTC. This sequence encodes CASSLAAGETQYF.